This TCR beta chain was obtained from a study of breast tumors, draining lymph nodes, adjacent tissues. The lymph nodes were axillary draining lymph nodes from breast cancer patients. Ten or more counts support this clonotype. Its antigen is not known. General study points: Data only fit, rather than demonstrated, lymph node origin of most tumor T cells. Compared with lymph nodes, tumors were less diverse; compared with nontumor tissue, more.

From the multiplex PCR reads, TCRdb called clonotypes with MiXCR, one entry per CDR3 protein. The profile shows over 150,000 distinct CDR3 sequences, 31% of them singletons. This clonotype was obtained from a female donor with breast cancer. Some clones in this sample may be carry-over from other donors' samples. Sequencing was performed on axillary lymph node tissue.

The CDR3, as DNA: TGTGCCAGCAGTGGGGCAGTCTCTGGAAACACCATATATTTT. It is translated as CASSGAVSGNTIYF. The chain has TRBV2 and TRBJ1-3; D not resolved. Germline V gives CDR1 SNHLY, CDR2 FYNNEI. V lost 4 bases and J lost 0, with 7 bases in between. The CDR3 has 14 residues.